This TCR beta chain was sequenced for a study of T-cell reconstitution after alpha-beta-depleted transplantation in children (dated by TCRdb to 2016 to 2017). In terms of the full investigation: Using TCR repertoire profiling, the study followed T-cell immune reconstitution in a quantitative way in children after TCRalphabeta/CD19-depleted allogeneic hematopoietic cell transplantation. The investigation overall reported the following: Over subsequent months, a decline in hyperexpanded clone frequencies was noted, and after one year, T-cell counts and TCRbeta diversity were mostly ascribed to newly produced T cells. Apparently early alphabetaT-cell count recovery about two months after transplant reportedly relied on only several hundred rapidly expanded clones derived from non-depleted graft cells. In some patients, high TCRbeta diversity at day 60 was attributed to recipient T cells and intrathymic progenitors that had survived conditioning.

This clonotype was found a few times. Its antigen is still unknown. No base-level quality is on record; no much larger clone is a single base apart. The sample's treatment or condition label, decoded: allogeneic hematopoietic cell transplantation with graft depleted of TCRalphabeta T cells and CD19 B cells. Transplant recipients were children who received TCRalphabeta/CD19-depleted allogeneic hematopoietic cell grafts. Libraries were constructed by PCR. The sequencing machine was an Illumina HiSeq 2500. To normalize quantification of the TCRbeta repertoire, the TCR libraries were built with molecular barcoding that relied on unique molecular identifiers. TCRdb ran its own pipeline on the public reads, namely fastp trimming at Q25 and MiXCR clone calling, and kept in-frame beta chains. Merged by CDR3 protein, the rows form single entries marked with the most common genes and DNA. The sample table records about 600,000 distinct CDR3 sequences; roughly 23% of these occur just once. The ten biggest clones cover around 14% of the sample.

The starting material was PBMCs, mostly from graft donor cells, obtained 360 days after TCRalphabeta/CD19-depleted stem cell transplant. The clonotype originates from a boy in the first two years of life who had a stem cell transplant for acute myeloid leukemia, so the T cells may come from the graft donor.

The DNA reads TGTGCCAGCAGTTACAGGCTAGCGGGGGGTAATGAGCAGTTCTTC. It specifies CASSYRLAGGNEQFF. The chain is assembled from TRBV6-5 and TRBJ2-1, with 11 junctional bases fitting TRBD2. From a lookup of the germline V gene, CDR1 and CDR2 are MNHEY and SVGAGI. The CDR3 has 15 amino acids, counting the end cysteine and phenylalanine. CDR3 DNA only is kept here, 45 bases in frame from base 1. From V the trimming removes 2 bases and from J it removes 7 bases, while the gene matches leave 4 bases of the junction unaccounted for.